This TCR beta chain was sequenced for a study of T cell changes during pregnancy in multiple sclerosis. The CDR3 loop spans 14 amino acids. Trimming took 6 bases from V and 3 from J, leaving 12 bases between them. Germline V CDR1 and CDR2: MDHEN, SYDVKM. Produced via immunoSEQ multiplex PCR; TCRdb's table is partial and in-frame only. The sample shows 39,000 or so clones, 94% of them seen only once. The receptor's source is a female donor with multiple sclerosis, enrolled in a pregnancy study. This specimen was CD8+ T cells from peripheral blood mononuclear cells, taken in the third trimester of pregnancy. The chain uses TRBV28 and TRBJ2-4, with D tentatively TRBD2 (5 bases). The CDR3 region has the DNA TGTGCCAGCAGGGACTCCTTGGTCAAAAACATTCAGTACTTC. Residues: CASRDSLVKNIQYF. The full variable domain, its missing parts supplied by reference TRBV28 and TRBJ2-4, is DVKVTQSSRYLVKRTGEKVFLECVQDMDHENMFWYRQDPGLGLRLIYFSYDVKMKEKGDIPEGYSVSREKKERFSLILESASTNQTSMYLCASRDSLVKNIQYFGAGTRLSVL.